This T cell receptor beta chain comes out of a study of T cell repertoires in cytomegalovirus infection (dated by TCRdb to between 2019 and 2020). A note on the overall study: Donor HLA type was relevant to the analysis, as public TCR beta signatures indicated carriage of CMV infection together with the matching HLA type. Here is what the overall study found, with its caveats: In both this cohort and an independent approximately 370-donor cohort, the cumulative frequency of public TCR beta family members distinguished carriers of CMV infection plus the relevant HLA type. The ex vivo response was dominated by HLA-C-restricted CMV-specific TCR beta clonotypes, and the single most frequent clonotype in two of eight donors was supplied by these HLA-C-restricted clonotypes.

Germline trimming: 3 bases from V, 1 base from J; junction bases outside gene matches: 0. Inclusive of the bounding cysteine and phenylalanine, the CDR3 is 14 residues long. CDR3 DNA only is kept here, 42 bases in frame from base 1. The germline V gene specifies ENHRY as CDR1 and SYGVKD as CDR2. Sequencing instrument: Illumina HiSeq 1500. TCRdb ran its own pipeline on the public reads, namely fastp trimming at Q25 and MiXCR clone calling, and kept in-frame beta chains. Each CDR3 protein gets just one entry, which takes the most common genes and DNA from the rows behind it. In all, the sample holds 350,000 to 550,000 distinct CDR3 sequences, and about a third of those were seen once. Around 13% of the sample is in the top ten clones. This clonotype was found many times. Its antigen is still unknown. There are no base qualities to consult, and no much larger clone falls within one base.

This clonotype originated in a human donor in good health (CMV status not recorded). Some clones in this sample may be carry-over from other donors' samples. The sample consisted of PBMCs. Recombination linked TRBV10-3 to TRBJ1-5, with 7 bases matching TRBD1. Here the CDR3 is given as CAISEQGSNQPQHF. DNA sequence: TGTGCCATCAGTGAACAGGGGAGCAATCAGCCCCAGCATTTT.